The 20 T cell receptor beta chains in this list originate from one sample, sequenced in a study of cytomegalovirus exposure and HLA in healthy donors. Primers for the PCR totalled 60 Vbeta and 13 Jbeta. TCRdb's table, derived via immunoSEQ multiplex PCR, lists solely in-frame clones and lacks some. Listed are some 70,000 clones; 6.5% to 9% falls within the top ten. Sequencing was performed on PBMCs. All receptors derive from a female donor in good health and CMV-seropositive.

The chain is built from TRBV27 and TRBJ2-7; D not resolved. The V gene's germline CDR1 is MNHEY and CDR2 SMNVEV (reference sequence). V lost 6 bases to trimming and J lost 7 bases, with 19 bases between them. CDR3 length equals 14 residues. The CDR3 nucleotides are TGTGCCAGCAGCCTGCAGTTGCCCTCGAGGGAGCAGTACTTC. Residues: CASSLQLPSREQYF.

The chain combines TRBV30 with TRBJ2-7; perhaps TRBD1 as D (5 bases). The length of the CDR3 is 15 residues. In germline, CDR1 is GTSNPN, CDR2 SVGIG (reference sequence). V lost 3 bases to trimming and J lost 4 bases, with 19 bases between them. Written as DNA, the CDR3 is TGTGCCTGGAGCCCCTTTAAGGGGAACTGGTACGAGCAGTACTTC. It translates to CAWSPFKGNWYEQYF.

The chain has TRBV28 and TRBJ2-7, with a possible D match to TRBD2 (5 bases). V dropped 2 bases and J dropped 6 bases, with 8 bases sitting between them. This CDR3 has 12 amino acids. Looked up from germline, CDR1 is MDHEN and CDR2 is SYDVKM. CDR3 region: CASSLSGREQYF. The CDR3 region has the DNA TGTGCCAGCAGTTTAAGCGGCCGCGAGCAGTACTTC.

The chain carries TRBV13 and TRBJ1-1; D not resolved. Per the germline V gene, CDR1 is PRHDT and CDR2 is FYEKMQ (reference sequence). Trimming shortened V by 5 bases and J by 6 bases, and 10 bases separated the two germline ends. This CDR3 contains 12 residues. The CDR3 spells CASSPRGAEAFF. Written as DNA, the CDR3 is TGTGCCAGCAGCCCCCGCGGCGCTGAAGCTTTCTTT.

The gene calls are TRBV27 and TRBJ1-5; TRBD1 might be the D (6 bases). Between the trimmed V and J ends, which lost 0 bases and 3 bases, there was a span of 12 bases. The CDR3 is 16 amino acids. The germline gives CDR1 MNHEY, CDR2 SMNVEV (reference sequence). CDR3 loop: CASSLSQGRDNQPQHF. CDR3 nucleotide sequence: TGTGCCAGCAGTTTATCGCAGGGGAGGGACAATCAGCCCCAGCATTTT.

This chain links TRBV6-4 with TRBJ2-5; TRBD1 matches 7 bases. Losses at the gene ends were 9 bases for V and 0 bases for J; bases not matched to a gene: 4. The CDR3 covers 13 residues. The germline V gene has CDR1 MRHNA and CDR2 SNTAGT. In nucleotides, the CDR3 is TGTGCCAGAGGGACAGTGTACCAAGAGACCCAGTACTTC. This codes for CARGTVYQETQYF.

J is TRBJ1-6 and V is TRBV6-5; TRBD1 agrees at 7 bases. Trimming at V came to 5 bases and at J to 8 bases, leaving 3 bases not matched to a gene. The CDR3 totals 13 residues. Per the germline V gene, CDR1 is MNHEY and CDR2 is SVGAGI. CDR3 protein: CASSIGTDSPLHF. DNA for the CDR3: TGTGCCAGCAGTATCGGGACAGATTCACCCCTCCACTTT.

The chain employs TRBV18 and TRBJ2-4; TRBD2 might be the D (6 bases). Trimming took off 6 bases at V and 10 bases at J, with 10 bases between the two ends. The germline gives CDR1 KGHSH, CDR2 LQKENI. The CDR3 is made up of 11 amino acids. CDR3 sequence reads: CASSSGTIQYF. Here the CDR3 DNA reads TGTGCCAGCTCGTCGGGGACTATTCAGTACTTC.

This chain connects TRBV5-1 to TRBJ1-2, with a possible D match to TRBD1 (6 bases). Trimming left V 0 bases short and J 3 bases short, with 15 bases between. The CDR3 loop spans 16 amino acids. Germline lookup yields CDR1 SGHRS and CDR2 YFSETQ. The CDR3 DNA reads TGCGCCAGCAGCTTGGCCCCGGGACAAAGTCACTATGGCTACACCTTC. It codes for CASSLAPGQSHYGYTF.

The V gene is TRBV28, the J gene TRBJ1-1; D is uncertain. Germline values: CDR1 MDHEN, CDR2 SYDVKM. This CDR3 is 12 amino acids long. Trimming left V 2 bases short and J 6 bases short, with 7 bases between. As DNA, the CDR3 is TGTGCCAGCAGTTTAAATCGGGCTGAAGCTTTCTTT. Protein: CASSLNRAEAFF.

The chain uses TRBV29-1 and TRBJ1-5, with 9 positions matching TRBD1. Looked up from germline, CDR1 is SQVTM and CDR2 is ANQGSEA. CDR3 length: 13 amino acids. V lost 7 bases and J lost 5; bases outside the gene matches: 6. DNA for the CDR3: TGCAGCGCCGGACAGGGGATTGATCAGCCCCAGCATTTT. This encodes CSAGQGIDQPQHF. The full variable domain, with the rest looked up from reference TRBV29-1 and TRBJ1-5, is SAVISQKPSRDICQRGTSLTIQCQVDSQVTMMFWYRQQPGQSLTLIATANQGSEATYESGFVIDKFPISRPNLTFSTLTVSNMSPEDSSIYLCSAGQGIDQPQHFGDGTRLSIL.

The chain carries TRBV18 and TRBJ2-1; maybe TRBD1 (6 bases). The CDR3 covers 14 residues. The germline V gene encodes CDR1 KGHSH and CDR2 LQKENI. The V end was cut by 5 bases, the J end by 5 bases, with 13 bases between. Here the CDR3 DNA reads TGTGCCAGCTCAGAAAGACAGGCGCACAATGAGCAGTTCTTC. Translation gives CASSERQAHNEQFF.

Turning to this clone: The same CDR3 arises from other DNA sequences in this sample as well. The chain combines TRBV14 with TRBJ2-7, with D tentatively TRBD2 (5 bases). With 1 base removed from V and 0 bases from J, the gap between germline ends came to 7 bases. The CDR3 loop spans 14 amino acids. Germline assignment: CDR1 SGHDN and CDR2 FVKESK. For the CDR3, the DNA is TGTGCCAGCAGCCAAGCGGGAAGCTCCTACGAGCAGTACTTC. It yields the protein CASSQAGSSYEQYF.

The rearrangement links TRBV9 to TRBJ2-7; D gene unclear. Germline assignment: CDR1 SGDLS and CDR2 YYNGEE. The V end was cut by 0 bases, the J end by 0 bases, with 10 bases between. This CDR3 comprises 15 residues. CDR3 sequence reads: CASSVGLESSYEQYF. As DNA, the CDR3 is TGTGCCAGCAGCGTAGGTTTGGAGAGCTCCTACGAGCAGTACTTC.

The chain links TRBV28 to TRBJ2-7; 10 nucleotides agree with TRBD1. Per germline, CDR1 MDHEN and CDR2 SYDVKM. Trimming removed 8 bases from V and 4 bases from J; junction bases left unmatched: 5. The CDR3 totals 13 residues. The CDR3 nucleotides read TGTGCCAGCCAGACAGGGGGCGCGTACGAGCAGTACTTC. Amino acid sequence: CASQTGGAYEQYF.

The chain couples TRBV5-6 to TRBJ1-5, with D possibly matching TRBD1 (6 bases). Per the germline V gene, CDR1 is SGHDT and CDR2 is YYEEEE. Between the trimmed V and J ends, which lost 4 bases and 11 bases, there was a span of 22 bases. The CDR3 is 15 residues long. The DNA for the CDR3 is TGTGCCAGCAGCGCGACAGGCGATGGACGGATCGCCCAGCATTTT. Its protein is CASSATGDGRIAQHF.

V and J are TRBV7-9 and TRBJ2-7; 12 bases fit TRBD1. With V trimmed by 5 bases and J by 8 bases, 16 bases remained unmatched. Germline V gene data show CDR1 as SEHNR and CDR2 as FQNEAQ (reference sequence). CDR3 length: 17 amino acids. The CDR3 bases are TGTGCCAGCAGCCATAGCCGGGACAGGGGGCTCGGGGGTAAGCAGTACTTC. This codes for CASSHSRDRGLGGKQYF. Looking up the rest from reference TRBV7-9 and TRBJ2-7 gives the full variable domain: DTGVSQNPRHKITKRGQNVTFRCDPISEHNRLYWYRQTLGQGPEFLTYFQNEAQLEKSRLLSDRFSAERPKGSFSTLEIQRTEQGDSAMYLCASSHSRDRGLGGKQYFGPGTRLTVT.

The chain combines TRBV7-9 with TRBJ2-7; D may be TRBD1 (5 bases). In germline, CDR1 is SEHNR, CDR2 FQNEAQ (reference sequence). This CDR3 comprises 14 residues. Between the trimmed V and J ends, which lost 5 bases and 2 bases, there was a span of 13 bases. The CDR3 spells CASSPRQFPYEQYF. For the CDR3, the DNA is TGTGCCAGCAGCCCCCGACAGTTTCCCTACGAGCAGTACTTC.

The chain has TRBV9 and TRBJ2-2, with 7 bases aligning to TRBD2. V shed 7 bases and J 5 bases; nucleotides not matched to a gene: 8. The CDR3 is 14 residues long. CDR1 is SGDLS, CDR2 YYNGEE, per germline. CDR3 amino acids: CASAVGGLTGELFF. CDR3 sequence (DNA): TGTGCCAGCGCGGTGGGGGGGTTGACCGGGGAGCTGTTTTTT.

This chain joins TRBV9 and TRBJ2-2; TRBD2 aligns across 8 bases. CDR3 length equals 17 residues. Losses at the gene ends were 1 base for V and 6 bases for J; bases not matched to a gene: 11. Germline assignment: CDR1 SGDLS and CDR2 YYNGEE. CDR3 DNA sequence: TGTGCCAGCAGCGTAAACCCACTAGAGCGGGAGTCCGGGGAGCTGTTTTTT. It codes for CASSVNPLERESGELFF.